This passage covers 25 T cell receptor beta chains from one sample sequenced in a study of cytomegalovirus exposure and HLA in healthy donors. 13 Jbeta primers and 60 Vbeta primers were used for the PCR. Using immunoSEQ multiplex PCR, the repertoire was profiled, and TCRdb retains in-frame clones only, with some absent. This table holds some 190,000 clones, about nine tenths found once. Sequenced sample: PBMCs. These TCRs come from a boy under 10 years old in good health and CMV-seronegative.

This chain connects TRBV5-4 to TRBJ2-1; 7 nucleotides agree with TRBD1. The CDR3 runs 13 residues. V was clipped by 5 bases and J by 7 bases; unmatched bases: 6. Germline-derived CDR1 and CDR2 are SGHNT and YYREEE (reference sequence). CDR3 DNA sequence: TGTGCCAGCAGACCGACGACAGGGAATGAGCAGTTCTTC. This sequence encodes CASRPTTGNEQFF.

The V and J genes are TRBV30 and TRBJ1-1; 10 nucleotides match TRBD1. J lost 4 bases, V lost 4 bases, and 6 bases had no gene match. CDR3 length equals 14 residues. Germline CDR1 GTSNPN, CDR2 SVGIG (reference sequence). The CDR3 region has the DNA TGTGCCTGGACCCCGGGACAGGGGTTCACTGAAGCTTTCTTT. It is translated as CAWTPGQGFTEAFF.

This clone was observed a handful of times. This chain joins TRBV30 and TRBJ1-1; D not resolved. Germline lookup yields CDR1 GTSNPN and CDR2 SVGIG (reference sequence). V was clipped by 2 bases and J by 0 bases, with 7 bases between them. The CDR3 runs 13 residues. The CDR3 bases are TGTGCCTGGAGTCCCGGAGTGAACACTGAAGCTTTCTTT. It yields the protein CAWSPGVNTEAFF.

V is TRBV5-4 and J is TRBJ1-1, with 9 positions matching TRBD1. V was clipped by 3 bases and J by 1 base; unmatched bases: 4. Germline assignment: CDR1 SGHNT and CDR2 YYREEE (reference sequence). The CDR3 spans 15 residues. The CDR3 DNA follows: TGTGCCAGCAGCTACATGGGACAGGGGAACACTGAAGCTTTCTTT. Encoded protein: CASSYMGQGNTEAFF.

In this sample, this clone turned up once. V is TRBV27 and J is TRBJ1-4; TRBD1 matches 12 bases. The length of the CDR3 is 15 residues. Trimming took 3 bases from V and 9 from J; bases not matched to a gene: 5. Germline loops: CDR1 MNHEY, CDR2 SMNVEV (reference sequence). CDR3 nucleotide sequence: TGTGCCAGCAGTTTCCTGGGACAGGGGGCGCAAAAACTGTTTTTT. It translates to CASSFLGQGAQKLFF.

This chain joins TRBV5-1 and TRBJ1-1; no reliable D call. CDR1 SGHRS and CDR2 YFSETQ come from the germline V gene. The CDR3 length is 14 residues. Trimming removed 4 bases from V and 1 base from J, with 11 bases in between. Written as DNA, the CDR3 is TGCGCCAGCAGCCTCGGGAATAAGAACACTGAAGCTTTCTTT. This encodes CASSLGNKNTEAFF. Full variable domain (missing parts from reference TRBV5-1 and TRBJ1-1): KAGVTQTPRYLIKTRGQQVTLSCSPISGHRSVSWYQQTPGQGLQFLFEYFSETQRNKGNFPGRFSGRQFSNSRSEMNVSTLELGDSALYLCASSLGNKNTEAFFGQGTRLTVV.

Only a few counts were recorded for this clone. The V gene is TRBV28, the J gene TRBJ2-1, with 13 nucleotides matching TRBD2. CDR1 is MDHEN, CDR2 SYDVKM, per germline. V shed 5 bases and J 4 bases; nucleotides not matched to a gene: 14. The CDR3 spans 19 residues. The CDR3 sequence is CASSPPPPLAGGRYNEQFF. The CDR3 region has the DNA TGTGCCAGCAGTCCTCCCCCCCCACTAGCGGGAGGGAGATACAATGAGCAGTTCTTC.

The rearrangement links TRBV27 to TRBJ2-2; 7 bases agree with TRBD2. Germline V gene data show CDR1 as MNHEY and CDR2 as SMNVEV (reference sequence). V lost 5 bases and J lost 7; bases outside the gene matches: 4. CDR3 length: 13 residues. The CDR3 loop reads CASSGRVIGELFF. The CDR3 DNA is TGTGCCAGCAGTGGGAGGGTAATCGGGGAGCTGTTTTTT.

A single count supports this clone. The chain combines TRBV12-5 with TRBJ2-7; D uncertain. Germline lookup yields CDR1 LGHNT and CDR2 FRNRAP. The CDR3 is 13 amino acids. Trimming took 0 bases from V and 5 from J, leaving 8 bases between them. The CDR3: CASGLVGSDEQYF. DNA for the CDR3: TGTGCTAGTGGTTTGGTAGGCAGCGACGAGCAGTACTTC.

To note about this clone: Within the sample, other DNA sequences also encode this same CDR3. The chain joins TRBV6-1 to TRBJ1-5; tentatively, D is TRBD1 (6 bases). The CDR3 is 16 amino acids. Germline CDR1 is MNHNS and CDR2 is SASEGT. V dropped 2 bases and J dropped 6 bases, with 17 bases sitting between them. CDR3 protein: CASSENRAHLGQPQHF. The DNA for the CDR3 is TGTGCCAGCAGTGAAAACAGGGCCCATCTGGGTCAGCCCCAGCATTTT.

This clone was detected once. The V gene is TRBV5-4, the J gene TRBJ2-5; perhaps TRBD2 as D (6 bases). This CDR3 has 15 amino acids. The V end was cut by 2 bases, the J end by 2 bases, with 13 bases between. In germline, CDR1 is SGHNT, CDR2 YYREEE (reference sequence). The CDR3 sequence is CASSLTIAVQETQYF. The DNA for the CDR3 is TGTGCCAGCAGCTTAACCATAGCGGTACAAGAGACCCAGTACTTC.

V usage is TRBV25-1 and J usage is TRBJ1-5; possible D gene TRBD1, 6 bases. CDR3 length: 13 residues. Looked up from germline, CDR1 is MGHDK and CDR2 is SYGVNS. Trimming removed 3 bases from V and 7 bases from J, with 10 bases in between. CDR3 sequence reads: CASSDTGTQPQHF. The CDR3 DNA is TGTGCCAGCAGTGACACAGGGACACAGCCCCAGCATTTT. The whole variable domain, remainder taken from reference TRBV25-1 and TRBJ1-5, is EADIYQTPRYLVIGTGKKITLECSQTMGHDKMYWYQQDPGMELHLIHYSYGVNSTEKGDLSSESTVSRIRTEHFPLTLESARPSHTSQYLCASSDTGTQPQHFGDGTRLSIL.

The chain links TRBV2 to TRBJ1-6; the D is unclear. Germline assignment: CDR1 SNHLY and CDR2 FYNNEI. This CDR3 has 15 amino acids. Trimming cost V 6 bases and J 5 bases, with 14 bases left between them. The CDR3 nucleotides are TGTGCCAGCAGCCCCACCGGGGTCCATAATTCACCCCTCCACTTT. It specifies CASSPTGVHNSPLHF.

This chain connects TRBV29-1 to TRBJ2-4; 9 bases are shared with TRBD1. CDR1 and CDR2 from the germline V gene are SQVTM and ANQGSEA. The CDR3 covers 13 residues. With V trimmed by 7 bases and J by 1 base, 2 bases remained unmatched. The CDR3 DNA is TGCAGCGCCGGACAGGGGGCCAAAAACATTCAGTACTTC. Its protein is CSAGQGAKNIQYF.

V is TRBV9 and J is TRBJ2-2; perhaps TRBD1 as D (6 bases). Germline V CDR1 and CDR2: SGDLS, YYNGEE. The ends were cut back, 1 base at V and 8 bases at J, with 21 bases in the middle. This CDR3 comprises 17 residues. The CDR3: CASSVWSSYRVIGELFF. The CDR3 DNA reads as TGTGCCAGCAGCGTATGGAGCTCGTACAGGGTCATAGGGGAGCTGTTTTTT. The full variable domain, with the rest looked up from reference TRBV9 and TRBJ2-2, is DSGVTQTPKHLITATGQRVTLRCSPRSGDLSVYWYQQSLDQGLQFLIQYYNGEERAKGNILERFSAQQFPDLHSELNLSSLELGDSALYFCASSVWSSYRVIGELFFGEGSRLTVL.

This clone was seen just once. V is TRBV28 and J is TRBJ1-2; TRBD1 is a possible D gene (5 bases). This CDR3 has 13 amino acids. The germline gives CDR1 MDHEN, CDR2 SYDVKM. The V gene lost 8 bases and the J gene lost 6 bases, with 16 bases spanning the gap. DNA for the CDR3: TGTGCCAGCGCGACAGTTTCCCCAAATGGCTACACCTTC. It specifies CASATVSPNGYTF.

This clone was observed a few times. The J gene is TRBJ2-7, the V gene TRBV6-5; 8 bases are shared with TRBD2. Germline V gives CDR1 MNHEY, CDR2 SVGAGI. CDR3 length: 13 amino acids. J lost 6 bases, V lost 4 bases, and 5 bases had no gene match. The chain's CDR3 is CASSFRLAREQYF. The CDR3 DNA follows: TGTGCCAGCAGTTTTCGACTAGCGCGCGAGCAGTACTTC.

The rearrangement uses TRBV7-3 and TRBJ2-2; 11 bases line up with TRBD2. The CDR3 is 16 residues long. Losses at the gene ends were 5 bases for V and 5 bases for J; bases not matched to a gene: 7. Germline V gives CDR1 SGHTA, CDR2 FQGTGA. The CDR3 region has the DNA TGTGCCAGCAGCACTAGCGGGGGCGCGGGAACCGGGGAGCTGTTTTTT. Translated, it gives CASSTSGGAGTGELFF. Looking up the rest from reference TRBV7-3 and TRBJ2-2 gives the full variable domain: GAGVSQTPSNKVTEKGKYVELRCDPISGHTALYWYRQSLGQGPEFLIYFQGTGAADDSGLPNDRFFAVRPEGSVSTLKIQRTERGDSAVYLCASSTSGGAGTGELFFGEGSRLTVL.

V and J are TRBV7-2 and TRBJ1-2, with 8 bases identical to TRBD1. The J segment lost 4 bases and the V segment lost 5 bases, leaving 9 bases of the junction unmatched. The CDR3 totals 15 residues. Germline V gene lookup returns CDR1 SGHTA and CDR2 FQGNSA. This chain's CDR3 is CASSTTGESGYGYTF. In nucleotides, the CDR3 is TGTGCCAGCAGCACGACAGGGGAGAGTGGCTATGGCTACACCTTC. Together with reference TRBV7-2 and TRBJ1-2, the CDR3 gives the full variable domain: GAGVSQSPSNKVTEKGKDVELRCDPISGHTALYWYRQSLGQGLEFLIYFQGNSAPDKSGLPSDRFSAERTGGSVSTLTIQRTQQEDSAVYLCASSTTGESGYGYTFGSGTRLTVV.

The chain employs TRBV6-1 and TRBJ1-5; D remains unclear. CDR1 and CDR2 from the germline V gene are MNHNS and SASEGT. V was clipped by 3 bases and J by 7 bases, with 19 bases between them. There are 16 residues in the CDR3. CDR3 sequence reads: CASSEQRVSPPQPQHF. For the CDR3, the DNA is TGTGCCAGCAGTGAGCAGAGGGTCAGTCCGCCCCAGCCCCAGCATTTT.

This clone occurred once. The chain joins TRBV15 to TRBJ2-1; maybe TRBD2 (7 bases). Per germline, CDR1 LNHNV and CDR2 YYDKDF (reference sequence). V lost 4 bases and J 10 bases, leaving 14 bases between the germline ends. The CDR3 consists of 13 residues. Written as DNA, the CDR3 is TGTGCCACCAGCATAGGGGGGGCCGTAGAGCAGTTCTTC. Its translation is CATSIGGAVEQFF.

CDR3 sequence reads: CASSQGPESPLHF. In nucleotides, the CDR3 is TGCGCCAGCAGCCAGGGCCCCGAATCACCCCTCCACTTT. The rearrangement joins TRBV5-1 to TRBJ1-6; a possible D gene is TRBD1 (5 bases). Germline V gene data show CDR1 as SGHRS and CDR2 as YFSETQ. Trimming pared 4 bases from V and 10 bases from J, leaving 12 bases between. This CDR3 has 13 residues.

This clone was observed once. The CDR3 is CASGLDRTGAGYTF. The CDR3 region has the DNA TGTGCTAGTGGTTTGGACCGGACAGGCGCCGGCTACACCTTC. The J gene is TRBJ1-2, the V gene TRBV12-5; 7 nucleotides agree with TRBD1. The CDR3 is 14 amino acids. V trimming: 1 base; J trimming: 8 bases; junction bases outside the gene matches: 7. Germline CDR1 and CDR2: LGHNT and FRNRAP.

The J gene is TRBJ1-6, the V gene TRBV2; no firm D call. The CDR3 covers 13 residues. Trimming took off 7 bases at V and 8 bases at J, with 12 bases between the two ends. The germline CDR1 and CDR2 sequences are SNHLY and FYNNEI. This chain's CDR3 is CASTQVGDSPLHF. The CDR3 bases are TGTGCCAGCACCCAGGTCGGGGATTCACCCCTCCACTTT.

The rearrangement links TRBV2 to TRBJ2-2; TRBD2 aligns across 11 bases. Germline trimming cut 6 bases from V and 5 bases from J; bases unmatched to any gene: 5. CDR1 and CDR2 (germline): SNHLY, FYNNEI. This CDR3 contains 15 residues. The CDR3 DNA is TGTGCCAGCAGGTTGACTAGCGGGGATACCGGGGAGCTGTTTTTT. Translating it yields CASRLTSGDTGELFF.